This TCR beta chain appears in the sequencing data of a study of CD8 T cells in Susac syndrome. Random hexamers were used to reverse transcribe about 0.45 to 1 ug of RNA. Using its own MiXCR run on the immunoSEQ multiplex PCR reads, TCRdb lists one record per CDR3 protein. Of 100,000 to 150,000 distinct CDR3 sequences detected, 80% to 95% appear once; the ten largest clones hold more than 0.25%. Germline values: CDR1 SGHNT, CDR2 YYREEE (reference sequence). The CDR3 is 17 amino acids. Trimming cost V 0 bases and J 0 bases, with 13 bases left between them. The V and J genes are TRBV5-4 and TRBJ2-4, with D maybe TRBD2 (6 bases). The sequencing input was CD8+ T cells from PBMCs. The TCR was taken from a human donor with multiple sclerosis. CDR3 loop: CASSLVRSGVAKNIQYF. DNA of the CDR3: TGTGCCAGCAGCTTGGTCAGATCGGGAGTAGCCAAAAACATTCAGTACTTC.